Here is one T cell receptor beta chain with its context. This entry is derived from a study of shared clonotypes between healthy human individuals. Study-level information: With ages of 18 to 49, the donors were two women and three men. A donor's plate count was three for CD4 naive and three for CD4 memory; CD8 naive had two and CD8 memory one.

Across several immunoSEQ plates, the genomic DNA of each subset was split evenly. Data came from immunoSEQ multiplex PCR; TCRdb stores just in-frame clones and leaves some out. Counted here are some 1.1 million clones, 70% to 80% occurring once; the ten biggest clones make up 0.89%. The CDR3 runs to 14 residues. With 4 bases removed from V and 2 bases from J, the gap between germline ends came to 12 bases. Per the germline V gene, CDR1 is SGHKS and CDR2 is YYEKEE (reference sequence). The clonotype was recovered from a man aged 18 to 35 in good health. Some clones in this sample may be carry-over from other donors' samples. Sequenced material: memory CD4+ T cells from PBMCs. Subset reported: CD45RA-negative fraction. The chain links TRBV5-5 to TRBJ1-1; maybe TRBD1 (5 bases). Here the CDR3 DNA reads TGTGCCAGCAGCCTTTCCTGGGGCAACACTGAAGCTTTCTTT. Its protein is CASSLSWGNTEAFF.